This TCR beta chain was observed in a study of cytomegalovirus exposure and HLA in healthy donors. Overall study findings and caveats: Reports indicated that the classifier achieved high specificity and sensitivity in diagnosing cytomegalovirus status. A later analysis by the authors found several of the most significant clusters apparently linked to common viral pathogens.

In the case of this clone: The antigen remains undetermined.

PCR primers comprised 60 Vbeta and 13 Jbeta primers. Assay: immunoSEQ multiplex PCR; the TCRdb copy retains only in-frame clones and omits some. The sample shows approximately 76,000 clones, over 60% of them seen only once. The TCR originated in a woman between 40 and 55 years old in good health and CMV-seropositive. The sample comprised PBMCs.

The CDR3 nucleotides read TGCGCCAGCAGCCAGGACGCAACAGGGGGCGCAGCAGATACGCAGTATTTT. Protein sequence: CASSQDATGGAADTQYF. The genes are TRBV4-3 and TRBJ2-3, with TRBD1 matching 9 bases. V shed 3 bases, J shed 4 bases, and the junction held 11 bases outside the gene matches. Looked up from germline, CDR1 is LGHNA and CDR2 is YSLEER. This CDR3 is 17 amino acids long.